This T cell receptor beta chain came from a study of CD8 T cells in Susac syndrome. Negative isolation was used for CD8+ and CD4+ T cells, and FACS enrichment was applied to TEMRA cells. Random hexamers were used to reverse transcribe the RNA input (roughly 0.5 to 1 ug). TCRdb used MiXCR to reprocess the immunoSEQ multiplex PCR reads, holding one entry per CDR3 protein. Of just over 150,000 distinct CDR3 sequences detected, about 95% appear once; the ten largest clones hold 0.13% to 0.15%. The sequenced material came from CD8+ T cells from PBMCs. The sequence was collected from a human donor with multiple sclerosis.

CDR3 amino acids: CASSAAGTTYNEQFF. The CDR3 DNA reads as TGTGCCAGCAGCGCCGCCGGGACAACCTACAATGAGCAGTTCTTC. The rearrangement uses TRBV7-9 and TRBJ2-1, with D perhaps TRBD1 (6 bases). CDR3 length: 15 amino acids. Trimming removed 5 bases from V and 2 bases from J, with 13 bases in between. The germline CDR1 and CDR2 sequences are SEHNR and FQNEAQ (reference sequence).